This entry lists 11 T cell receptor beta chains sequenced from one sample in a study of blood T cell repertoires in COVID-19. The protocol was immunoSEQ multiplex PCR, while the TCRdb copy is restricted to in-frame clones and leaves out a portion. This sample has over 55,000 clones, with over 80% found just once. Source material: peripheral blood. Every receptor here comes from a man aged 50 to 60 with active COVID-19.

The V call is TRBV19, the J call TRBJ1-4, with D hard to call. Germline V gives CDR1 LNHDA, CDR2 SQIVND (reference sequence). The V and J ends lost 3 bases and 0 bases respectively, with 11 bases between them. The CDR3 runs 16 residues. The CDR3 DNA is TGTGCCAGTAGTATCCAAAGAGGGACAACTAATGAAAAACTGTTTTTT. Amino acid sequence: CASSIQRGTTNEKLFF.

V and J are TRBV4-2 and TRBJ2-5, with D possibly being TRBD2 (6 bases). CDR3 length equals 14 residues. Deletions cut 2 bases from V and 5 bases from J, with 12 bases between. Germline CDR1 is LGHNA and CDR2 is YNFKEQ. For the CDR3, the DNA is TGTGCCAGCAGCCAATTTAGCGCGGGGGAGACCCAGTACTTC. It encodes CASSQFSAGETQYF.

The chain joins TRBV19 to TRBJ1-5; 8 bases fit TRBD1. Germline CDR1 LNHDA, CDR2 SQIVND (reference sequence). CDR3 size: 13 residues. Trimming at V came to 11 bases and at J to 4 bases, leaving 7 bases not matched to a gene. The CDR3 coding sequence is TGTGCCGGCGGACAGGGAGAGAATCAGCCCCAGCATTTT. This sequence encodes CAGGQGENQPQHF. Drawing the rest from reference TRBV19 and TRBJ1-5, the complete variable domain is DGGITQSPKYLFRKEGQNVTLSCEQNLNHDAMYWYRQDPGQGLRLIYYSQIVNDFQKGDIAEGYSVSREKKESFPLTVTSAQKNPTAFYLCAGGQGENQPQHFGDGTRLSIL.

In DNA form, the CDR3 reads TGTGCCAGCAGCCTAGAGCGGGAGTCTTCCACAGATACGCAGTATTTT. It encodes CASSLERESSTDTQYF. This chain joins TRBV14 and TRBJ2-3; 8 bases are a match to TRBD2. Per germline, CDR1 SGHDN and CDR2 FVKESK. This CDR3 spans 16 amino acids. The V and J ends lost 4 bases and 2 bases, in that order; junction bases with no gene match: 8.

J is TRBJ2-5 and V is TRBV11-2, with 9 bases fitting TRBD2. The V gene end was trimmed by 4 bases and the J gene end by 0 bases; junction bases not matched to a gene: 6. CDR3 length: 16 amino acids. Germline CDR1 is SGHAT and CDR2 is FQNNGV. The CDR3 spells CASSSTSGPYQETQYF. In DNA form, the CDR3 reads TGTGCCAGCAGCTCTACTAGCGGGCCCTACCAAGAGACCCAGTACTTC.

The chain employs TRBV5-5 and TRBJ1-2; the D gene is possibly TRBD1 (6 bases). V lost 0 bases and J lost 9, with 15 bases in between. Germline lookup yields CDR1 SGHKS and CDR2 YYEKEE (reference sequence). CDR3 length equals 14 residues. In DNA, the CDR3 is TGTGCCAGCAGCTTGGTAAGAGGGCAGGGGAGCTACACCTTC. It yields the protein CASSLVRGQGSYTF.

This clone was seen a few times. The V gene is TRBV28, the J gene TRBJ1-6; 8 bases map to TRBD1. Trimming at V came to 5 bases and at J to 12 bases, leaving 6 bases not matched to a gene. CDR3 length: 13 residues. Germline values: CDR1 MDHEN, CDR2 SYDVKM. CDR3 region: CASSPDRVEPLHF. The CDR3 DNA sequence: TGTGCCAGCAGTCCGGACAGGGTTGAACCCCTCCACTTT. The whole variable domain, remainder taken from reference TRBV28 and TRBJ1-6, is DVKVTQSSRYLVKRTGEKVFLECVQDMDHENMFWYRQDPGLGLRLIYFSYDVKMKEKGDIPEGYSVSREKKERFSLILESASTNQTSMYLCASSPDRVEPLHFGNGTRLTVT.

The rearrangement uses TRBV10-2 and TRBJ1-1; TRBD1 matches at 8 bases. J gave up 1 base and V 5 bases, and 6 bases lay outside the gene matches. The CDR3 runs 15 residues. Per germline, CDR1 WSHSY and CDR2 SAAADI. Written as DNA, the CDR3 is TGCGCCAGCAGTTTCAGACAGGGGCCGAACACTGAAGCTTTCTTT. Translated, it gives CASSFRQGPNTEAFF.

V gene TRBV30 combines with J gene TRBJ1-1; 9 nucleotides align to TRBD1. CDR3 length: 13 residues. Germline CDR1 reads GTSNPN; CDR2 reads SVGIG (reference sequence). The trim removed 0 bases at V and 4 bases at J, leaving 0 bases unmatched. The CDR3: CAWSVQGATEAFF. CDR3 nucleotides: TGTGCCTGGAGTGTACAGGGGGCCACTGAAGCTTTCTTT. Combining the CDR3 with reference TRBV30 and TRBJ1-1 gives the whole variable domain SQTIHQWPATLVQPVGSPLSLECTVEGTSNPNLYWYRQAAGRGLQLLFYSVGIGQISSEVPQNLSASRPQDRQFILSSKKLLLSDSGFYLCAWSVQGATEAFFGQGTRLTVV.

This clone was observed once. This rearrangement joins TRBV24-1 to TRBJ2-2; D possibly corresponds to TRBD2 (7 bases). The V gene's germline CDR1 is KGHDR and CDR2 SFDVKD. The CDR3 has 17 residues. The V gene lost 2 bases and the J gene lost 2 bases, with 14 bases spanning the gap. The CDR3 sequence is CATSDSMRGGNTGELFF. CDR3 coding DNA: TGTGCCACCAGTGATTCGATGAGGGGGGGCAACACCGGGGAGCTGTTTTTT.

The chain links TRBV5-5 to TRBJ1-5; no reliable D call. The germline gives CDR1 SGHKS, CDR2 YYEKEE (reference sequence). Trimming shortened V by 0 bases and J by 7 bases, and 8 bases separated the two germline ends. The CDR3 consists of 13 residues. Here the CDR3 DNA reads TGTGCCAGCAGCTTGGACACGGAGCAGCCCCAGCATTTT. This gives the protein CASSLDTEQPQHF.